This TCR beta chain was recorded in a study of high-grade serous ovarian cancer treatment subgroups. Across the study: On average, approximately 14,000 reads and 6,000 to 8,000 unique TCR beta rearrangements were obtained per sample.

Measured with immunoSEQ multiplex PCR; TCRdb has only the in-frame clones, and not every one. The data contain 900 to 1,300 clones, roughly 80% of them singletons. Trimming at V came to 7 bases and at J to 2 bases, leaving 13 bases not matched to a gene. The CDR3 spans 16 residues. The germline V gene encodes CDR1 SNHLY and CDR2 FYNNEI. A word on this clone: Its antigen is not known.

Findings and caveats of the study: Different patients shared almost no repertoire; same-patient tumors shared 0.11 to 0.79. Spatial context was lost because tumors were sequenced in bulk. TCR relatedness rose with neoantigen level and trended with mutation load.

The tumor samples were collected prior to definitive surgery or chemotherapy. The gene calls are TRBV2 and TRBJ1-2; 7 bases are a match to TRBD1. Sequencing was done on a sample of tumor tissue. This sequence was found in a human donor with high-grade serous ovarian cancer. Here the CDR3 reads CASIRGQERLNYGYTF. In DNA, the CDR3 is TGTGCCAGCATCCGTGGACAGGAGAGGTTGAACTATGGCTACACCTTC.